The rows below give T cell receptor beta chains drawn from one sample of a study of regulatory dendritic cells for organ transplantation. Only in-frame clones appear in the TCRdb table, and some are missing; sequencing was by immunoSEQ multiplex PCR. The sample holds tens of thousands of clones, nearly 80% seen once. The source material was memory CD4+ T cells from blood. The receptors originated from a human donor in good health. The conserved cysteine and the conserved F or W are not part of the CDR3 here. Fields, in order: V gene, CDR3 protein.

v_gene: TRBV2
CDR3aa: ASRRAGAIDTQY

v_gene: TRBV27
CDR3aa: ASSFQRTTDTQY

v_gene: TRBV7-2
CDR3aa: ASSRAGEETQY

v_gene: TRBV5-1
CDR3aa: ASREGTSQHIQY

v_gene: TRBV11-1
CDR3aa: ASSLGHHTAYEQY

v_gene: TRBV10-3
CDR3aa: AISGTSGGDTQY

v_gene: TRBV2
CDR3aa: ASASLSSLIGYT

v_gene: TRBV25-1
CDR3aa: ASSDLRDSEQF

v_gene: TRBV27
CDR3aa: ASSTLAGRTDTQY

v_gene: TRBV30
CDR3aa: AWRGGNTEAF

v_gene: TRBV6-5
CDR3aa: ASGAVKETQY

v_gene: TRBV7-6
CDR3aa: ASRRDPNTEAF

v_gene: TRBV29-1
CDR3aa: SVAQGHEQY

v_gene: TRBV5-1
CDR3aa: ASSPPGGTGHNEQF

v_gene: TRBV5-4
CDR3aa: ASSPQMGMNTGELF

v_gene: TRBV7-9
CDR3aa: ASSTVPQGAGYGYT

v_gene: TRBV28
CDR3aa: ASSSFTSGRAGAGELF

v_gene: TRBV7-8
CDR3aa: ASSLGGPSYEQY

v_gene: TRBV5-4
CDR3aa: AGSGRTGELKTQY

v_gene: TRBV6-5
CDR3aa: ASSYPRQGRDEQY

v_gene: TRBV19
CDR3aa: ASSLGGGQPQH

v_gene: TRBV25-1
CDR3aa: ASSGGVGETQY

v_gene: TRBV27
CDR3aa: ASSLSSWYPESNTGELF

v_gene: TRBV4-3
CDR3aa: ASSQEEGASYEQY

v_gene: TRBV6-6
CDR3aa: ASSYSPGGEAF

v_gene: TRBV6-6
CDR3aa: ASSPGLGGAGELF

v_gene: TRBV30
CDR3aa: AWNQGPDEKLF

v_gene: TRBV4-3
CDR3aa: ASSQEGPGPSYEQY

v_gene: TRBV6-1
CDR3aa: ASSVRDLPYNEQF

v_gene: TRBV4-2
CDR3aa: ASSQEVGGGIETQY

v_gene: TRBV18
CDR3aa: ASSPRGTGGTDTQY